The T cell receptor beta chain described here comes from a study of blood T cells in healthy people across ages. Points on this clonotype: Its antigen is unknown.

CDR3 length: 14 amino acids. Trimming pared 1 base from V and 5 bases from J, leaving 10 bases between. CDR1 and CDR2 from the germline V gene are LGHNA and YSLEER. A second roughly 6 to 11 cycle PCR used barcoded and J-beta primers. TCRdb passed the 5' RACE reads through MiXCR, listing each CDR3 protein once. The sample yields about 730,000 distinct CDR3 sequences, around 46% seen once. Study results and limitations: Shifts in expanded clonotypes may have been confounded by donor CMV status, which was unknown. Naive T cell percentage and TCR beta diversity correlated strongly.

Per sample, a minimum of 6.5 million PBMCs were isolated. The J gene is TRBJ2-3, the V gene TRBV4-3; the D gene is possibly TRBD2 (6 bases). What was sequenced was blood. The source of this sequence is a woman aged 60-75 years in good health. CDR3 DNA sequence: TGCGCCAGCAGCCAAGCGGGAGAGGTAGATACGCAGTATTTT. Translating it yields CASSQAGEVDTQYF.